This T cell receptor beta chain was identified in a study of response to subunit inactivated influenza vaccine. TCRdb recomputed calls from the RT-PCR reads with MiXCR, one row per CDR3 protein. The data contain roughly 500,000 distinct CDR3 sequences, more than 15% of them seen just once; the ten biggest clones take up 3%. Overall study results and limits: It was suggested by the authors that few new T cells are recruited by each seasonal influenza vaccination.

The V and J ends lost 0 bases and 1 base respectively, with 18 bases between them. Germline lookup yields CDR1 LGHNA and CDR2 YNFKEQ. The CDR3 runs 18 residues. A remark on this clonotype: The antigen remains unidentified.

The sequence came from a man aged 50-75 years who received an inactivated influenza vaccine. This chain joins TRBV4-2 and TRBJ2-5, with D tentatively TRBD2 (6 bases). Sequencing was performed on CD4+ T cells sorted from PBMCs, taken 23 to 25 months after vaccination. CDR3: CASSQDHRDLGFQETQYF. The CDR3 nucleotides read TGTGCCAGCAGCCAAGATCACCGGGACTTAGGGTTCCAAGAGACCCAGTACTTC.